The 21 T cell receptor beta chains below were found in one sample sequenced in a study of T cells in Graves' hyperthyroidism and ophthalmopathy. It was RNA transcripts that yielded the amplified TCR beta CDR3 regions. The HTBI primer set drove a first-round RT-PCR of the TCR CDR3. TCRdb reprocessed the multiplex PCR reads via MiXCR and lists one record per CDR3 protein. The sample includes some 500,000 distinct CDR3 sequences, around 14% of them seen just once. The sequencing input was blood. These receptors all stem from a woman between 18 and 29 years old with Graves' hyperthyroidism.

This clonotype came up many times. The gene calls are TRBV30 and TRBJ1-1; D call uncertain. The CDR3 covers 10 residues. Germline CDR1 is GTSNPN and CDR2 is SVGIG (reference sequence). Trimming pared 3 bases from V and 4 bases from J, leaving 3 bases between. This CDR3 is CAWSPTEAFF. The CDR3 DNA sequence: TGTGCCTGGAGCCCCACTGAAGCTTTCTTT.

CDR3 sequence reads: CAWIPGIVSYGYTF. DNA for the CDR3: TGTGCCTGGATTCCGGGCATTGTCAGCTATGGCTACACCTTC. V and J are TRBV30 and TRBJ1-2; no definite D call. The CDR3 consists of 14 residues. CDR1 and CDR2 (germline): GTSNPN, SVGIG (reference sequence). Trimming stripped 4 bases from V and 4 bases from J, with 16 bases between.

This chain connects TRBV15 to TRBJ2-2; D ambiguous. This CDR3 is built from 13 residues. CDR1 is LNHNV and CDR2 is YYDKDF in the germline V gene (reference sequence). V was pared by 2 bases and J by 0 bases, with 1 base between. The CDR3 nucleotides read TGTGCCACCAGCAGATCGAACACCGGGGAGCTGTTTTTT. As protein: CATSRSNTGELFF.

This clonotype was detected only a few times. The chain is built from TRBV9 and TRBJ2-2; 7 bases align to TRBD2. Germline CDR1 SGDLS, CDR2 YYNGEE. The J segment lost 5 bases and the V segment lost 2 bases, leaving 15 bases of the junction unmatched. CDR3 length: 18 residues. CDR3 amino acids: CASSVFGIGSGFTGELFF. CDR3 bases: TGTGCCAGCAGCGTCTTCGGAATTGGTAGCGGGTTTACCGGGGAGCTGTTTTTT.

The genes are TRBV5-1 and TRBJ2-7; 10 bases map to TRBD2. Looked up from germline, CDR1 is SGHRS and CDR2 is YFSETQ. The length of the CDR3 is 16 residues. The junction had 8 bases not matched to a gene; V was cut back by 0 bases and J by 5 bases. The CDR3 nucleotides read TGCGCCAGCAGCTTGGGCAGCAGCGGGAGGGTCGACGAGCAGTACTTC. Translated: CASSLGSSGRVDEQYF.

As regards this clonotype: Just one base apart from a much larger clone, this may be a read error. The CDR3 is CASSSLIVPGKTIYF. In DNA form, the CDR3 reads TGTGCCAGCAGTTCATTAATAGTCCCTGGAAAGACCATATATTTT. The chain has TRBV12-3 or TRBV12-4 and TRBJ1-3; D uncertain. This CDR3 contains 15 residues.

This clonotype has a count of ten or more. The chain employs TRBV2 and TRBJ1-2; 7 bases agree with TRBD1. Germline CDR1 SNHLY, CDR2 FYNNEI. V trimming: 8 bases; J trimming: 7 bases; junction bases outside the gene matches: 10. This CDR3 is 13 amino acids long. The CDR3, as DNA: TGTGCCAGCGGTCTACGGGACAGTCGTGGCTACACCTTC. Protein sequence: CASGLRDSRGYTF.

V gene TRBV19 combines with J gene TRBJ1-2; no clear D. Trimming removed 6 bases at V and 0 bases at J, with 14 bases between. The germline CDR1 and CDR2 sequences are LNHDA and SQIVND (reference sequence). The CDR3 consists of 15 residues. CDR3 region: CASSPYGEPNYGYTF. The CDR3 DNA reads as TGTGCCAGTAGCCCCTATGGTGAACCTAACTATGGCTACACCTTC.

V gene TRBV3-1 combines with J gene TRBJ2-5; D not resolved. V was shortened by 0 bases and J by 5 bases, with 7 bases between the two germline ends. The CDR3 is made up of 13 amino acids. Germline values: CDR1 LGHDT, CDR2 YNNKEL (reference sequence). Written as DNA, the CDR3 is TGTGCCAGCAGCCAAGATCTAGGGGAGACCCAGTACTTC. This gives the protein CASSQDLGETQYF.

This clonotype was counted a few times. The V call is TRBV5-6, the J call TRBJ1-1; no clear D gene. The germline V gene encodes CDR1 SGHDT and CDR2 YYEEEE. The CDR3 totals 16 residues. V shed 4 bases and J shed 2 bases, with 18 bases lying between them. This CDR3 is CASSPWVDTLNTEAFF. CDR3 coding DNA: TGTGCCAGCAGCCCTTGGGTAGACACCCTCAACACTGAAGCTTTCTTT.

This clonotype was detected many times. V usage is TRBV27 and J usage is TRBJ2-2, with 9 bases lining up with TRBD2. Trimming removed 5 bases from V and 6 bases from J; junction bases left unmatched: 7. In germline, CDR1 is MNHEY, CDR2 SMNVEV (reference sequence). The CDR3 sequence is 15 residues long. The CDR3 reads CASSRTSEQPGELFF. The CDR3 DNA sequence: TGTGCCAGCAGTCGGACTAGCGAACAGCCCGGGGAGCTGTTTTTT.

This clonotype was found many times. CDR3: CASSEGSSHEQFF. DNA for the CDR3: TGTGCCAGCAGTGAGGGTAGCTCCCATGAGCAGTTCTTC. This chain joins TRBV2 and TRBJ2-1; D is unresolved. From germline, CDR1 is SNHLY and CDR2 FYNNEI. The CDR3 contains 13 residues. Trimming cost V 3 bases and J 8 bases, with 11 bases left between them. Full variable domain (rest looked up from reference TRBV2 and TRBJ2-1): EPEVTQTPSHQVTQMGQEVILRCVPISNHLYFYWYRQILGQKVEFLVSFYNNEISEKSEIFDDQFSVERPDGSNFTLKIRSTKLEDSAMYFCASSEGSSHEQFFGPGTRLTVL.

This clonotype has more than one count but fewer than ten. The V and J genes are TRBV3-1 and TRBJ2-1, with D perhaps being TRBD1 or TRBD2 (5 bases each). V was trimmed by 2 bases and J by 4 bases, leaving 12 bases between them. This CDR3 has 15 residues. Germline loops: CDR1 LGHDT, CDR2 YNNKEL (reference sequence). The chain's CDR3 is CASSQSDGAYNEQFF. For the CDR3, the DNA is TGTGCCAGCAGCCAATCTGACGGGGCGTACAATGAGCAGTTCTTC.

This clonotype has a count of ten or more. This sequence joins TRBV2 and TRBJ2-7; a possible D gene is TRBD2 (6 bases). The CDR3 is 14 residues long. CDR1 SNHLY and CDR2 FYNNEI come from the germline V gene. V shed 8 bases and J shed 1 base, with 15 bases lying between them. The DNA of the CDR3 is TGTGCCAGCGGACGGGACTCACTTTCCTACGAGCAGTACTTC. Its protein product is CASGRDSLSYEQYF.

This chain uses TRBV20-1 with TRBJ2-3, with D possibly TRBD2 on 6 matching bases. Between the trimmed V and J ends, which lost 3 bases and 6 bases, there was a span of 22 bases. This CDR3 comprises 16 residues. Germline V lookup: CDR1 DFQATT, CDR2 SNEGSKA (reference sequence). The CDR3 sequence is CSASWGGDPDEDTQYF. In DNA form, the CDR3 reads TGCAGTGCTAGCTGGGGCGGGGACCCCGATGAGGATACGCAGTATTTT.

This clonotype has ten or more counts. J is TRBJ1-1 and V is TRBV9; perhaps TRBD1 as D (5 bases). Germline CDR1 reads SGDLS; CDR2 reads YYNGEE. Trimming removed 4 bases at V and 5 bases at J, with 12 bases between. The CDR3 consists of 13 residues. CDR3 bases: TGTGCCAGCAGCAGTAGTGGGGGTACTGAAGCTTTCTTT. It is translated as CASSSSGGTEAFF.

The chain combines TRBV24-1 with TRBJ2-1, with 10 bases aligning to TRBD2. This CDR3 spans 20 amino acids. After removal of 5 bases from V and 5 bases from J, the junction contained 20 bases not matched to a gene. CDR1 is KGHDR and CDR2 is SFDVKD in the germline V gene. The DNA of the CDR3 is TGTGCCACCAGTGCCTCTCCCGGGACACCTACTAGCGGGGTGAACAATGAGCAGTTCTTC. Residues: CATSASPGTPTSGVNNEQFF.

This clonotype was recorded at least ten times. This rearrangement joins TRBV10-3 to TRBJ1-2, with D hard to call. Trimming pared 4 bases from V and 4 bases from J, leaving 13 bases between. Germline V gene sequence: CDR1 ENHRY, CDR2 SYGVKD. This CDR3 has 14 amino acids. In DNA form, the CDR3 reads TGTGCCATCAGTGCCCCAAGCCCTCCCTATGGCTACACCTTC. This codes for CAISAPSPPYGYTF.

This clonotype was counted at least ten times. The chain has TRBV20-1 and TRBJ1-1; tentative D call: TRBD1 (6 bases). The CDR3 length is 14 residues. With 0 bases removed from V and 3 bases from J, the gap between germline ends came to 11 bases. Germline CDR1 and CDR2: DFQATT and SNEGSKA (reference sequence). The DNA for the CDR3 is TGCAGTGCTAGAGATCAGGGGCGGTACACTGAAGCTTTCTTT. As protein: CSARDQGRYTEAFF.

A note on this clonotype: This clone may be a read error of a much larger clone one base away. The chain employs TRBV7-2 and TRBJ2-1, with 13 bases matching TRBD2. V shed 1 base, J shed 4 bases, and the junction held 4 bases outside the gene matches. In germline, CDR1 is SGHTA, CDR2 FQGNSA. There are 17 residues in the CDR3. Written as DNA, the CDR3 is TGTGCCAGCAGCTTAGTCGGGACTAGCGGGGCTTACAATGAGCAGTTCTTC. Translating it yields CASSLVGTSGAYNEQFF.

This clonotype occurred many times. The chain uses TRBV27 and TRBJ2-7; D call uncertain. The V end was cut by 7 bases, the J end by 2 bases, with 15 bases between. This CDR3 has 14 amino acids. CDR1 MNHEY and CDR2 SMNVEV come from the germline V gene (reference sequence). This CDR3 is CASTPGLRPYEQYF. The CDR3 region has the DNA TGTGCCAGCACCCCGGGTCTTCGCCCCTACGAGCAGTACTTC.